This T cell receptor (beta chain) was identified in a study of cytomegalovirus exposure and HLA in healthy donors. TCRdb's table, derived via immunoSEQ multiplex PCR, lists solely in-frame clones and lacks some. In the table there are a few hundred thousand clones, about 86% of which are singletons. The CDR3 loop spans 11 amino acids. Germline loops: CDR1 SEHNR, CDR2 FQNEAQ (reference sequence). V was cut by 5 bases and J by 1 base, with 3 bases left in between. This receptor was obtained from a woman under 30 in good health and CMV-seronegative. The genes are TRBV7-9 and TRBJ2-7; D is uncertain. The sample taken for sequencing was PBMCs. DNA for the CDR3: TGTGCCAGCAGCCTATCCTACGAGCAGTACTTC. Translated, it gives CASSLSYEQYF.